The text below deals with one T cell receptor (beta chain). Its cognate antigen is unknown. The data derive from a study of Tregs in tolerant kidney transplant recipients. Study context: CD4+CD25+CD127- cells came from roughly 3-day belatacept mixed lymphocyte reactions, some with 5-day graft donor restimulation. Sorting used antibodies to exclude donor cells.

Sequencing was performed with immunoSEQ multiplex PCR; in TCRdb, only in-frame clones are kept and a portion is missing. The sample yields more than 1,500 clones, 40% to 50% seen once. V was cut by 1 base and J by 9 bases, with 4 bases left in between. CDR1 and CDR2 from the germline V gene are SGHTA and FQGTGA. This CDR3 spans 10 amino acids. J is TRBJ2-7 and V is TRBV7-3; no clear D. Sequenced sample: Tregs from blood cultured with allogeneic cells. This TCR came from a human donor in good health. The CDR3 loop reads CASSLMGQYF. The CDR3 DNA reads TGTGCCAGCAGCTTAATGGGGCAGTACTTC.